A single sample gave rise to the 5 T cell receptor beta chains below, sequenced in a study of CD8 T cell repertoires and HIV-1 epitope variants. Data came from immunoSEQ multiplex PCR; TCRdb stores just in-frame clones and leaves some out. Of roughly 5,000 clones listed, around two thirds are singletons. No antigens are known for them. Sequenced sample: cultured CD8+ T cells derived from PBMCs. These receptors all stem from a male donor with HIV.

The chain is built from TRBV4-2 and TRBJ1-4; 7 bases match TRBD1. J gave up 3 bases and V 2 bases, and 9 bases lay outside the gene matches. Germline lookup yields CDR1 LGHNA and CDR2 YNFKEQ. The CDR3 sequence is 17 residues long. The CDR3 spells CASSQMRQGRANEKLFF. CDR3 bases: TGTGCCAGCAGCCAAATGAGACAGGGCAGGGCTAATGAAAAACTGTTTTTT.

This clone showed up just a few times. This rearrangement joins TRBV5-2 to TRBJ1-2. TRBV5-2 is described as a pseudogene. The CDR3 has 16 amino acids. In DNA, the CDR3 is TGCGCCAGCAGCCAAGATCCCCCAGACTTGGACTATGGCTACACCTTC. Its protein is CASSQDPPDLDYGYTF.

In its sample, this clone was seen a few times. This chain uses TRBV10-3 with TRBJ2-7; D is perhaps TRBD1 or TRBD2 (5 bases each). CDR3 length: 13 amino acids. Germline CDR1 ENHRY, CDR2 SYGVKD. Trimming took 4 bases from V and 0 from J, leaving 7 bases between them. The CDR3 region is CAISGDDSYEQYF. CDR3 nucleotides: TGTGCCATCAGTGGGGACGACTCCTACGAGCAGTACTTC.

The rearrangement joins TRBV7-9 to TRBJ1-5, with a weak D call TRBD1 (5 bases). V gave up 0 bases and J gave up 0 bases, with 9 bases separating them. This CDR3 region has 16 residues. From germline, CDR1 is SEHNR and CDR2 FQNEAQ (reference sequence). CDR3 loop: CASSLADGGSNQPQHF. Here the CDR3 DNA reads TGTGCCAGCAGCTTAGCTGACGGGGGTAGCAATCAGCCCCAGCATTTT.

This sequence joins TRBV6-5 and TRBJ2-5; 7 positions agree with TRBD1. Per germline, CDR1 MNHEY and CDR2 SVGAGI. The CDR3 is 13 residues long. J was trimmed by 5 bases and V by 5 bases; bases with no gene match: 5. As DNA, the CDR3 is TGTGCCAGCAGTAGAGGACAGGCGGAGACCCAGTACTTC. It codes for CASSRGQAETQYF.